This T cell receptor beta chain was found in a study of T cell repertoires in cytomegalovirus infection. Study at large: CMV infection and matching HLA type were both indicated by public TCR beta signatures.

A note on this clonotype: What it binds is unknown.

Germline V gene lookup returns CDR1 KGHSH and CDR2 LQKENI. The CDR3 has 17 residues. The V gene end was trimmed by 1 base and the J gene end by 5 bases; junction bases not matched to a gene: 10. MiXCR, applied by TCRdb to the reads, yields one record per CDR3 protein. The table lists about 740,000 distinct CDR3 sequences, roughly 33% of them singletons. Study conclusions and caveats: The ex vivo response showed dominance by HLA-C-restricted CMV-specific TCR beta clonotypes.

This receptor was identified in a human donor in good health (CMV status not recorded). Some clones in this sample may be carry-over from other donors' samples. The V gene is TRBV18, the J gene TRBJ2-3, with 9 bases matching TRBD2. The specimen comprised cultured PBMCs, sampled from culture after CMV antigen stimulation. In DNA, the CDR3 is TGTGCCAGCTCACCACTGATGACTAGCGGCGCACGAGATACGCAGTATTTT. Amino acids: CASSPLMTSGARDTQYF.